Listed here are 5 T cell receptor beta chains from one sample, sequenced in a study of T cells after posttransplantation cyclophosphamide. Busulfan-fludarabine conditioning, marrow transplant, and cyclophosphamide on days +3 and +4 were administered. TCRdb's copy holds only in-frame clones and misses some; the assay was immunoSEQ multiplex PCR. The table shows under 7,000 clones, with 90% to 95% occurring only once. The sequencing used PBMCs, collected roughly 1,400 days after allogeneic stem cell transplant with posttransplant cyclophosphamide. The receptors derive from a female patient in her fifties or sixties who received an allogeneic stem cell transplant from a related donor, was CMV-positive, and had no GVHD. Some T cells here may be from the graft donor.

The gene calls are TRBV2 and TRBJ2-7; 8 nucleotides agree with TRBD2. Losses at the gene ends were 0 bases for V and 6 bases for J; bases not matched to a gene: 13. CDR1 and CDR2 (germline): SNHLY, FYNNEI. The CDR3 is made up of 17 amino acids. For the CDR3, the DNA is TGTGCCAGCAGTGAAGCGGCTAGCGGGCCAGGTGGGGCCGAGCAGTACTTC. It translates to CASSEAASGPGGAEQYF.

V usage is TRBV5-6 and J usage is TRBJ2-3, with 7 positions matching TRBD1. The CDR3 covers 19 residues. Germline assignment: CDR1 SGHDT and CDR2 YYEEEE. With 4 bases clipped from V and 1 base from J, the junction kept 18 bases outside the gene matches. The CDR3 coding sequence is TGTGCCAGCAGCACTCTAGAATGGGACAGTGGAATACGCACAGATACGCAGTATTTT. The encoded protein is CASSTLEWDSGIRTDTQYF.

The J gene is TRBJ2-1, the V gene TRBV7-3; D is perhaps TRBD2 (6 bases). V gave up 1 base and J gave up 4 bases, with 11 bases separating them. Germline V CDR1 and CDR2: SGHTA, FQGTGA. CDR3 length: 15 amino acids. The CDR3 protein is CASSLRGDWYNEQFF. CDR3 nucleotides: TGTGCCAGCAGCTTAAGAGGGGACTGGTACAATGAGCAGTTCTTC.

The CDR3 is CASSSRFEASGIREQFF. The CDR3 DNA reads as TGCGCCAGCAGCTCCCGATTTGAAGCTAGCGGGATCCGGGAGCAGTTCTTC. V is TRBV5-1 and J is TRBJ2-1; TRBD2 matches at 9 bases. Trimming took 3 bases from V and 10 from J; bases not matched to a gene: 17. The CDR3 runs 17 residues. Germline CDR1 reads SGHRS; CDR2 reads YFSETQ.

J is TRBJ2-1 and V is TRBV9; 9 bases match TRBD2. The CDR3 is made up of 14 amino acids. The germline V gene has CDR1 SGDLS and CDR2 YYNGEE. V lost 3 bases, J lost 4 bases, and 2 bases stayed unmatched. The chain's CDR3 is CASSGLAVYNEQFF. The CDR3, as DNA: TGTGCCAGCAGCGGACTAGCGGTTTACAATGAGCAGTTCTTC.